This TCR beta chain was captured in a study of blood T cell repertoires in COVID-19 (dated by TCRdb to the early 2020s). In the study overall: Collaborator samples came from the United States, Italy and Spain and covered acute and convalescent phases of COVID-19. The prospective study material was composed of cDNA or gDNA derived from T cells, B-cell-depleted T cells, or PBMCs. The dataset comprised deeply sampled blood TCRbeta repertoires from subjects exposed to, actively infected with, or recovered from COVID-19. The repertoires were released in a freely available public database intended as a resource for research on the immune response to SARS-CoV-2. The samples were drawn from two sources: the first 160 participants of the ongoing ImmuneRACE study, and about 1,300 subjects contributed by 6 global collaborators. The sample metadata nearly always contained a de-identified subject ID, COVID-19 status, age in years and sex. HLA class I and class II types, where available, came from metadata supplied by the sample provider rather than from assay-based typing.

A single count supports this clone. Which antigen it targets is not known. Base qualities are not provided; no much larger clone lies one nucleotide away. What the research found in general, with its limitations: How much clinical and demographic metadata was included differed by source and by participant, and the metadata was provided uncurated.

The collaborating institutions used their own protocols to collect whole blood in K2EDTA tubes. For TCRbeta analysis, collaborators shipped samples as frozen whole blood, isolated PBMCs, or DNA extracted from either of those sample types. Trimming accounts for 0 bases at V and 8 bases at J, while the number of junction bases matched to no gene is 9. The cysteine opens and the phenylalanine closes a CDR3 of 17 amino acids. The CDR3 DNA has 51 bases and is translated from base 1. For CDR1 and CDR2, the germline V gene (reference sequence) lists WNHNN and SYGVQD. TCRbeta CDR3 regions were amplified from genomic DNA by means of the immunoSEQ Assay, a bias-controlled multiplex PCR. In the paper's pipeline: Nucleated cell counts per sample were estimated from amplification of reference gene primers within the assay. To quantify the absolute abundance of each unique TCRbeta CDR3 rearrangement, sequence reads were collapsed and filtered. For each sample, productive Simpson clonality was calculated as the square root of Simpson's diversity index across productive rearrangements. TCRdb mirrors the immuneACCESS table, restricted to in-frame sequences. Some clones are absent from its copies; in checked studies, under half trace to an unresolved V gene, and the reason for the others is unknown. Clone size and V and J calls were adopted from that table, with D and trimming inferred from the DNA. The sample profile shows approximately 160,000 clones; more than 70% of them were found once. Around 6.6% of the sample is held by the ten biggest clonotypes.

This clonotype originated in a man aged 50 to 60 with active or convalescent COVID-19. Sequenced: peripheral blood. Recombination joined TRBV10-1 with TRBJ1-6; the junction holds 8 bases that match TRBD1. Here the CDR3 is given as CASSESGQDLSDSPLHF. The DNA sequence is as follows: TGCGCCAGCAGTGAGTCGGGACAGGACCTCTCGGATTCACCCCTCCACTTT.